This T cell receptor (beta chain) was captured in a study of cytomegalovirus exposure and HLA in healthy donors. It was with 60 Vbeta and 13 Jbeta primers that the PCR ran. Data came from immunoSEQ multiplex PCR; TCRdb stores just in-frame clones and leaves some out. Of about 160,000 clones detected, roughly 70% appear once; the ten largest clones hold 6% to 7.5%. The germline V and J ends were trimmed by 5 bases and 0 bases, with 10 bases remaining between them. The germline CDR1 and CDR2 sequences are MGHRA and YSYEKL. The CDR3 consists of 14 residues. The source material was PBMCs. This chain uses TRBV4-1 with TRBJ1-1; D is possibly TRBD1 (5 bases). The sequence derives from a middle-aged man in good health and CMV-seropositive. CDR3 coding DNA: TGCGCCAGCAGCTACAGGACCATGAACACTGAAGCTTTCTTT. Translation: CASSYRTMNTEAFF.